A single sample is the source of the 9 T cell receptor beta chains below, sequenced in a study of T cell changes during pregnancy in multiple sclerosis. TCRdb's table, derived via immunoSEQ multiplex PCR, lists solely in-frame clones and lacks some. The data hold 30,000 to 40,000 clones, with over 85% observed a single time. The sequencing here drew on CD8+ T cells from peripheral blood mononuclear cells, taken in the first trimester of pregnancy. The receptors come from a female donor with multiple sclerosis, enrolled in a pregnancy study.

V and J are TRBV19 and TRBJ2-1; D remains unclear. Trimming took 0 bases from V and 10 from J, leaving 16 bases between them. CDR3 length: 15 amino acids. Germline lookup yields CDR1 LNHDA and CDR2 SQIVND (reference sequence). CDR3: CASSIDLSEYLEQFF. CDR3 nucleotides: TGTGCCAGTAGTATAGATCTAAGCGAGTATCTCGAGCAGTTCTTC. Supplemented by reference TRBV19 and TRBJ2-1, the full variable domain reads DGGITQSPKYLFRKEGQNVTLSCEQNLNHDAMYWYRQDPGQGLRLIYYSQIVNDFQKGDIAEGYSVSREKKESFPLTVTSAQKNPTAFYLCASSIDLSEYLEQFFGPGTRLTVL.

For the CDR3, the DNA is TGTGCCAGCAGGCACCTTCTAGCGGGAGGTTACTCTGGGGCCAACGTCCTGACTTTC. Translation: CASRHLLAGGYSGANVLTF. This chain uses TRBV28 with TRBJ2-6; 11 nucleotides agree with TRBD2. The CDR3 totals 19 residues. Germline V lookup: CDR1 MDHEN, CDR2 SYDVKM. Trimming removed 6 bases from V and 0 bases from J; junction bases left unmatched: 10. The full variable domain, its missing parts supplied by reference TRBV28 and TRBJ2-6, is DVKVTQSSRYLVKRTGEKVFLECVQDMDHENMFWYRQDPGLGLRLIYFSYDVKMKEKGDIPEGYSVSREKKERFSLILESASTNQTSMYLCASRHLLAGGYSGANVLTFGAGSRLTVL.

V gene TRBV6-1 combines with J gene TRBJ2-1; 10 positions agree with TRBD2. This CDR3 region has 15 residues. The V segment lost 2 bases and the J segment 9 bases; nucleotides outside the gene matches: 7. Germline V gene lookup returns CDR1 MNHNS and CDR2 SASEGT. The CDR3 sequence is CASSELAGVMGEQFF. The DNA for the CDR3 is TGTGCCAGCAGTGAACTAGCGGGAGTTATGGGTGAGCAGTTCTTC.

The chain combines TRBV4-1 with TRBJ2-1, with 7 nucleotides matching TRBD2. Germline CDR1 and CDR2: MGHRA and YSYEKL. This CDR3 region has 14 residues. With 1 base clipped from V and 8 bases from J, the junction kept 5 bases outside the gene matches. The CDR3 is CASSQGTSLDEQFF. The CDR3 DNA reads TGCGCCAGCAGCCAAGGGACTAGTCTCGATGAGCAGTTCTTC.

The chain recombines TRBV5-1 with TRBJ2-7; maybe TRBD2 (6 bases). Germline lookup yields CDR1 SGHRS and CDR2 YFSETQ. CDR3 length: 14 residues. The V end lost 3 bases, the J end lost 4 bases, and 14 bases lay between the germline ends. CDR3 protein: CASSYGTGAYEQYF. The DNA of the CDR3 is TGCGCCAGCAGCTACGGGACGGGAGCGTACGAGCAGTACTTC.

The chain employs TRBV23-1 and TRBJ1-4; TRBD1 aligns across 10 bases. TRBV23-1 is noted as an ORF with a role that remains uncertain. The length of the CDR3 is 15 residues. The V segment lost 0 bases and the J segment 5 bases; nucleotides outside the gene matches: 0. The CDR3 reads CASSQSGQGNEKLFF. CDR3 sequence (DNA): TGCGCCAGCAGTCAATCGGGACAGGGGAATGAAAAACTGTTTTTT.

CDR3 residues: CASGRLAGGPVNEQFF. Written as DNA, the CDR3 is TGTGCCAGCGGACGGTTAGCGGGAGGGCCTGTTAATGAGCAGTTCTTC. The chain employs TRBV27 and TRBJ2-1; 11 bases are a match to TRBD2. After removal of 8 bases from V and 7 bases from J, the junction contained 13 bases not matched to a gene. Germline V gene sequence: CDR1 MNHEY, CDR2 SMNVEV (reference sequence). The CDR3 has 16 amino acids.

The count of this clone is one. V and J are TRBV10-3 and TRBJ2-1; 8 bases map to TRBD1. The CDR3 loop spans 19 amino acids. V shed 3 bases and J 5 bases; nucleotides not matched to a gene: 18. Per germline, CDR1 ENHRY and CDR2 SYGVKD. CDR3 DNA sequence: TGTGCCATCAGTGAAAAATACCAGACAGGGGCCCCGGGGGACAATGAGCAGTTCTTC. Translated, it gives CAISEKYQTGAPGDNEQFF.

The genes are TRBV7-8 and TRBJ1-1, with 8 bases fitting TRBD1. The CDR3 contains 12 residues. CDR1 is SGHVS and CDR2 is FQNEAQ in the germline V gene. After removal of 5 bases from V and 7 bases from J, the junction contained 3 bases not matched to a gene. The CDR3 reads CASSIGTGEAFF. The CDR3 nucleotides are TGTGCCAGCAGCATCGGGACAGGTGAAGCTTTCTTT.